A selection of T cell receptor beta chains follows, all from one sample in a study of human T cells and chemical hapten exposure. TCRdb re-analysed the RACE reads in MiXCR, keeping a single row per CDR3 protein. In the table there are roughly 100,000 distinct CDR3 sequences, roughly 11% of which are singletons. The sample here was whole blood, taken in connection with sensitization to the hapten diphenylcyclopropenone (DPC). Source of these receptors: a woman in her forties with alopecia areata. Some clones in this sample may be carry-over from other donors' samples. The conserved cysteine and the conserved F or W are not part of the CDR3 here. Each record gives: D gene, V gene, J gene, CDR3 protein. A D gene is named only where the DNA matches it firmly.

>-|TRBV19|TRBJ2-7
ASSIGGPGGPYEQY
>TRBD1|TRBV6-5|TRBJ1-2
ASNTGGANYGYT
>-|TRBV11-2|TRBJ2-3
ASSSLTWTDTQY
>-|TRBV28|TRBJ2-3
ASKAGVVDTQY
>TRBD1|TRBV7-9|TRBJ1-2
ASSYDRAGAQKGYT
>-|TRBV20-1|TRBJ2-2
SARDVQGRLTNTGELF
>-|TRBV6-2/TRBV6-3|TRBJ2-7
ASSAVYEQY
>-|TRBV6-2/TRBV6-3|TRBJ2-7
ASSYPNYPAPSEQY
>-|TRBV6-2/TRBV6-3|TRBJ2-2
ASSLQRANTGEPF
>-|TRBV7-9|TRBJ2-7
ASNPGGNEQY
>-|TRBV29-1|TRBJ2-3
SLEPEGHAVDTQY
>TRBD2|TRBV6-5|TRBJ2-7
ASSAFSGGYEQY
>-|TRBV20-1|TRBJ2-4
SARDGSGAKNIQY
>TRBD2|TRBV28|TRBJ2-2
ASCSGSRTGELF
>TRBD1|TRBV20-1|TRBJ1-2
SARHTGQGNYGYT
>-|TRBV29-1|TRBJ1-5
SVAGANQPQH
>-|TRBV19|TRBJ2-2
ASSIDTDSGELF
>TRBD2|TRBV4-3|TRBJ2-2
ASSQDRGGHTGELF
>-|TRBV6-2/TRBV6-3|TRBJ2-7
ASSYGGASVYEQY
>-|TRBV10-3|TRBJ2-7
AISSVDGSSYEQY
>-|TRBV9|TRBJ1-4
ASSEQPSTNEKLF
>-|TRBV5-4|TRBJ2-7
ASSLAPTSLLYEQY
>-|TRBV6-6|TRBJ1-3
ASSSPGIASGNTIY